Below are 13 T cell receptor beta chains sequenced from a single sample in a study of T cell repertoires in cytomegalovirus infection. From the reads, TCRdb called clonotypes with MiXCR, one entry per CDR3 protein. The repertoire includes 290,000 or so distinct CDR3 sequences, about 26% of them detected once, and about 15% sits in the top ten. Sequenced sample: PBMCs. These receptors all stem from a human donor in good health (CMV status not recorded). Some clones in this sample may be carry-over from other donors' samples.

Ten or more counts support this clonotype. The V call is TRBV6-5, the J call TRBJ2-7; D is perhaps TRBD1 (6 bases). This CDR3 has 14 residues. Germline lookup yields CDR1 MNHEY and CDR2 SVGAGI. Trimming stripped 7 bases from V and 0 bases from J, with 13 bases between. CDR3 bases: TGTGCCAGCAAACCGCAGGGGATCTCCTACGAGCAGTACTTC. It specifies CASKPQGISYEQYF.

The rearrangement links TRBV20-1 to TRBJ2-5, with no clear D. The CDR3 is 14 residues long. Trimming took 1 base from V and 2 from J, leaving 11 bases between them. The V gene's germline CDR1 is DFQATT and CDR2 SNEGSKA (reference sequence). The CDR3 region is CSARGHSPQETQYF. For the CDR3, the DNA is TGCAGTGCTAGAGGCCACAGCCCTCAAGAGACCCAGTACTTC.

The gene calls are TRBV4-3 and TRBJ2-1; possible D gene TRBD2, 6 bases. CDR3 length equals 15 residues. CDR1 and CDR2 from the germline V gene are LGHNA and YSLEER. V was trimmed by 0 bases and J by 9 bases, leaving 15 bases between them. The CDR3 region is CASSQDISDGGEQFF. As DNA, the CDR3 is TGCGCCAGCAGCCAAGATATCAGCGACGGGGGTGAGCAGTTCTTC.

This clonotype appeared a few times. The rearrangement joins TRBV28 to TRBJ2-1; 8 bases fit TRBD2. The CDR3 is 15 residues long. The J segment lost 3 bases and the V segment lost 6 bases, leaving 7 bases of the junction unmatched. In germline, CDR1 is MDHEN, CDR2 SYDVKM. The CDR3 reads CASRTGGPDYNEQFF. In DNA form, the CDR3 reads TGTGCCAGCAGGACGGGAGGGCCCGACTACAATGAGCAGTTCTTC.

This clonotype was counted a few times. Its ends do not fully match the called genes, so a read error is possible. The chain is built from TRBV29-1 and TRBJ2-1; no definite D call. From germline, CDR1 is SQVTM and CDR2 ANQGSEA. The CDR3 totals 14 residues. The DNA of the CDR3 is TGCAGCGTCGAATGGACCCCCTCCCACAATGAGCAGTTCTTC. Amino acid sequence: CSVEWTPSHNEQFF.

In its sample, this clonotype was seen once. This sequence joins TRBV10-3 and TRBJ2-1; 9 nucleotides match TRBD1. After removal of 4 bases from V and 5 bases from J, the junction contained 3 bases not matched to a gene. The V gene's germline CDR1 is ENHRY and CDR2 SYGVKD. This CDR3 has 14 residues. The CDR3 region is CAISGTGADNEQFF. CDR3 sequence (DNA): TGTGCCATCAGTGGGACAGGGGCCGACAATGAGCAGTTCTTC.

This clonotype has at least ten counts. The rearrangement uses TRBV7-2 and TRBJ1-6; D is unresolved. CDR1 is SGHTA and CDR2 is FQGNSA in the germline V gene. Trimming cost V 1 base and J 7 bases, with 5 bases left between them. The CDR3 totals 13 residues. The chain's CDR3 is CASSLGRNSPLHF. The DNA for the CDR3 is TGTGCCAGCAGCTTAGGGCGGAATTCACCCCTCCACTTT.

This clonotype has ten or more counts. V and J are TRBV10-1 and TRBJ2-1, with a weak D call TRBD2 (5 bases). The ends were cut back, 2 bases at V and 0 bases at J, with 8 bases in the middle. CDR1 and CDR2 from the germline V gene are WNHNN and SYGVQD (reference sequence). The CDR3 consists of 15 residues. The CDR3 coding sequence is TGCGCCAGCAGTGAGCGAGGGTCCTCCTACAATGAGCAGTTCTTC. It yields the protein CASSERGSSYNEQFF.

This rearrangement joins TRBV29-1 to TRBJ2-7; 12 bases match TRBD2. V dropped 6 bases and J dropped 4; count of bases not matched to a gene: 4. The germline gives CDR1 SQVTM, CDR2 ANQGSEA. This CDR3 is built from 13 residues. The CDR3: CSVVLAGGYEQYF. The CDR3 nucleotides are TGCAGCGTGGTACTAGCGGGAGGTTACGAGCAGTACTTC.

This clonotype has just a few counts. CDR3 nucleotides: TGCAGCGTTCGGGGACAGATAACTGGAAACACCATATATTTT. Protein product: CSVRGQITGNTIYF. This sequence joins TRBV29-1 and TRBJ1-3, with 7 bases that match TRBD1. Germline CDR1 reads SQVTM; CDR2 reads ANQGSEA. V was pared by 5 bases and J by 2 bases, with 6 bases of the junction left unmatched. The CDR3 is 14 amino acids.

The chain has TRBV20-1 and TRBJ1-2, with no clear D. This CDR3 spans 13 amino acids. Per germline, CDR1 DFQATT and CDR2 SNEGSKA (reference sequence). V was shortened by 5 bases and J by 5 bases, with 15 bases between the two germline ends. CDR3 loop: CSAVKTVLYGYTF. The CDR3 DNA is TGCAGTGCTGTAAAGACCGTTTTATATGGCTACACCTTC.

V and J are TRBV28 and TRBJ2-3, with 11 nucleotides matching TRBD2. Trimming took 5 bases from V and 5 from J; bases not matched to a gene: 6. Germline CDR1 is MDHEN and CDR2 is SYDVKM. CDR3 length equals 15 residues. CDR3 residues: CASSATSGGGDTQYF. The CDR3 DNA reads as TGTGCCAGCAGTGCAACTAGCGGGGGTGGAGATACGCAGTATTTT.

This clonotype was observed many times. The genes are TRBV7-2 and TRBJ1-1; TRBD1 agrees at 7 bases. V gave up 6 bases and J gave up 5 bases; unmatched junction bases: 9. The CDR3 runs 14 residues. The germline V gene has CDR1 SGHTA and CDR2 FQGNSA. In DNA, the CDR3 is TGTGCCAGCAGTCCAGGGGGTGGTGCAACTGAAGCTTTCTTT. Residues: CASSPGGGATEAFF.